The next 15 T cell receptor beta chains were all read from a single sample in a study of technical replicates of blood from several donors (dated by TCRdb to between 2016 and 2019). Library preparation was by the immunoSEQ multiplex PCR assay. TCRdb holds this immuneACCESS table with in-frame rearrangements only. Some clones are missing; in checked studies, unresolved V genes explain under half, and the rest has no known cause. The table for this sample lists tens of thousands of clones; 85% to 95% of them were counted only once. Jointly, the top ten make up 0.34% of the sample. The sequenced sample consisted of T cells isolated from PBMCs. These receptors were collected from a human donor in good health.

This rearrangement joins TRBV7-9 to TRBJ2-7; the D gene is possibly TRBD2 (5 bases). CDR3 length equals 12 residues. Per the germline V gene, CDR1 is SEHNR and CDR2 is FQNEAQ (reference sequence). Trimming took 7 bases from V and 6 from J, leaving 13 bases between them. CDR3 DNA sequence: TGTGCCAGCATTAACCCCGAGGGCGAGCAGTACTTC. Translating gives CASINPEGEQYF.

This clone has a single count. The V call is TRBV19, the J call TRBJ2-1; no firm D call. V was trimmed by 3 bases and J by 1 base, leaving 7 bases between them. Per the germline V gene, CDR1 is LNHDA and CDR2 is SQIVND (reference sequence). The CDR3 extends over 14 amino acids. CDR3 in DNA: TGTGCCAGTAGTATCCGAGTTTCCTACAATGAGCAGTTCTTC. Encoded protein: CASSIRVSYNEQFF. The complete variable domain, with remaining parts taken from reference TRBV19 and TRBJ2-1, reads DGGITQSPKYLFRKEGQNVTLSCEQNLNHDAMYWYRQDPGQGLRLIYYSQIVNDFQKGDIAEGYSVSREKKESFPLTVTSAQKNPTAFYLCASSIRVSYNEQFFGPGTRLTVL.

The rearrangement links TRBV11-3 to TRBJ1-2, with 9 bases aligning to TRBD1. This CDR3 is 13 amino acids long. V shed 4 bases and J 8 bases; nucleotides not matched to a gene: 5. Germline assignment: CDR1 SGHNT and CDR2 YENEEA. The CDR3, as DNA: TGTGCCAGCAGCTACGGGACAGGGAACGGCTACACCTTC. This sequence encodes CASSYGTGNGYTF.

The rearrangement joins TRBV4-1 to TRBJ2-7; 9 bases are a match to TRBD1. V was pared by 2 bases and J by 6 bases, with 17 bases of the junction left unmatched. Looked up from germline, CDR1 is MGHRA and CDR2 is YSYEKL. This CDR3 is 18 amino acids long. The CDR3 DNA is TGCGCCAGCAGCCAACTTGTACAGATGACAGGGGGTGGTGGCGAGCAGTACTTC. The encoded protein is CASSQLVQMTGGGGEQYF.

The chain recombines TRBV5-1 with TRBJ1-2; D perhaps matches TRBD1 (5 bases). V shed 4 bases and J shed 1 base, with 5 bases lying between them. Per the germline V gene, CDR1 is SGHRS and CDR2 is YFSETQ. This CDR3 region has 12 residues. The CDR3 loop reads CASSDSNYGYTF. For the CDR3, the DNA is TGCGCCAGCAGCGACAGTAACTATGGCTACACCTTC. Full variable domain (rest looked up from reference TRBV5-1 and TRBJ1-2): KAGVTQTPRYLIKTRGQQVTLSCSPISGHRSVSWYQQTPGQGLQFLFEYFSETQRNKGNFPGRFSGRQFSNSRSEMNVSTLELGDSALYLCASSDSNYGYTFGSGTRLTVV.

The chain links TRBV9 to TRBJ2-1; 9 bases line up with TRBD2. The CDR3 is 16 residues long. CDR1 and CDR2 (germline): SGDLS, YYNGEE. J lost 8 bases, V lost 0 bases, and 9 bases had no gene match. CDR3 protein: CASSVAGTSFNYEQFF. The CDR3 DNA follows: TGTGCCAGCAGCGTAGCTGGGACTAGCTTTAACTATGAGCAGTTCTTC. The full variable domain, its missing parts supplied by reference TRBV9 and TRBJ2-1, is DSGVTQTPKHLITATGQRVTLRCSPRSGDLSVYWYQQSLDQGLQFLIQYYNGEERAKGNILERFSAQQFPDLHSELNLSSLELGDSALYFCASSVAGTSFNYEQFFGPGTRLTVL.

The chain joins TRBV6-1 to TRBJ1-5, with D hard to call. Trimming took 2 bases from V and 1 from J, leaving 9 bases between them. The germline gives CDR1 MNHNS, CDR2 SASEGT. The CDR3 loop spans 15 amino acids. The CDR3 DNA reads TGTGCCAGCAGTGAATTATTCCAGAGCAATCAGCCCCAGCATTTT. Protein sequence: CASSELFQSNQPQHF.

The chain's CDR3 is CASSDRGLNEQYF. The DNA of the CDR3 is TGTGCCAGCAGCGACAGGGGGCTCAACGAGCAGTACTTC. The chain recombines TRBV9 with TRBJ2-7, with 9 bases that match TRBD1. After removal of 3 bases from V and 5 bases from J, the junction contained 3 bases not matched to a gene. Germline V gene lookup returns CDR1 SGDLS and CDR2 YYNGEE. The CDR3 loop spans 13 amino acids. The entire variable domain, with the rest obtained from reference TRBV9 and TRBJ2-7, is as follows: DSGVTQTPKHLITATGQRVTLRCSPRSGDLSVYWYQQSLDQGLQFLIQYYNGEERAKGNILERFSAQQFPDLHSELNLSSLELGDSALYFCASSDRGLNEQYFGPGTRLTVT.

The rearrangement joins TRBV6-6 to TRBJ2-1; D is possibly TRBD2 (6 bases). The CDR3 is made up of 14 amino acids. The germline V and J ends were trimmed by 2 bases and 9 bases, with 14 bases remaining between them. The germline V gene has CDR1 MNHNY and CDR2 SVGAGI (reference sequence). The CDR3 reads CASSYRLAMVEQFF. CDR3 DNA sequence: TGTGCCAGCAGTTACCGTCTAGCGATGGTTGAGCAGTTCTTC.

This clone was counted only a few times. The rearrangement uses TRBV9 and TRBJ1-5, with D tentatively TRBD1 (6 bases). The CDR3 is made up of 12 amino acids. CDR1 is SGDLS and CDR2 is YYNGEE in the germline V gene. The ends were cut back, 3 bases at V and 6 bases at J, with 7 bases in the middle. DNA for the CDR3: TGTGCCAGCAGCGCAGGGGCTCAGCCCCAGCATTTT. Translating it yields CASSAGAQPQHF.

V gene TRBV7-3 combines with J gene TRBJ2-1; 8 nucleotides match TRBD2. The germline gives CDR1 SGHTA, CDR2 FQGTGA. The CDR3 consists of 17 residues. Trimming took 5 bases from V and 7 from J; bases not matched to a gene: 16. The CDR3 sequence is CASSPSDSGKVGNEQFF. The CDR3 coding sequence is TGTGCCAGCAGCCCATCCGATAGCGGGAAGGTCGGAAATGAGCAGTTCTTC. Full variable domain (missing parts from reference TRBV7-3 and TRBJ2-1): GAGVSQTPSNKVTEKGKYVELRCDPISGHTALYWYRQSLGQGPEFLIYFQGTGAADDSGLPNDRFFAVRPEGSVSTLKIQRTERGDSAVYLCASSPSDSGKVGNEQFFGPGTRLTVL.

CDR3 protein: CASSPPVPGSSGANVLTF. CDR3 sequence (DNA): TGTGCCAGCTCACCACCGGTACCAGGATCCTCTGGGGCCAACGTCCTGACTTTC. The chain carries TRBV18 and TRBJ2-6; D remains ambiguous. Germline values: CDR1 KGHSH, CDR2 LQKENI. V lost 0 bases, J lost 0 bases, and 12 bases lay in between. The CDR3 sequence is 18 residues long.

The chain carries TRBV28 and TRBJ2-5; D gene ambiguous. Germline CDR1 and CDR2: MDHEN and SYDVKM. Trimming shortened V by 3 bases and J by 5 bases, and 10 bases separated the two germline ends. The CDR3 sequence is 13 residues long. The CDR3 DNA sequence: TGTGCCAGCAGTTTTCTATCCCCTGAGACCCAGTACTTC. Its translation is CASSFLSPETQYF. Supplemented by reference TRBV28 and TRBJ2-5, the full variable domain reads DVKVTQSSRYLVKRTGEKVFLECVQDMDHENMFWYRQDPGLGLRLIYFSYDVKMKEKGDIPEGYSVSREKKERFSLILESASTNQTSMYLCASSFLSPETQYFGPGTRLLVL.

J is TRBJ2-3 and V is TRBV29-1; no clear D. This CDR3 is 10 amino acids long. Deletions cut 3 bases from V and 5 bases from J, with 3 bases between. Germline assignment: CDR1 SQVTM and CDR2 ANQGSEA. This CDR3 is CSVDVDTQYF. The CDR3, as DNA: TGCAGCGTTGACGTAGATACGCAGTATTTT.

This clone was seen once. This chain uses TRBV5-1 with TRBJ2-5; 12 bases map to TRBD2. The CDR3 totals 15 residues. The germline gives CDR1 SGHRS, CDR2 YFSETQ. The V gene end was trimmed by 7 bases and the J gene end by 5 bases; junction bases not matched to a gene: 9. The DNA for the CDR3 is TGCGCCAGCTACTCTAGCGGGAGGGCCTGGGAGACCCAGTACTTC. Protein product: CASYSSGRAWETQYF.